This is a list of T cell receptor beta chains from one sample in a study of cytomegalovirus exposure and HLA in healthy donors. Using immunoSEQ multiplex PCR, the repertoire was profiled, and TCRdb retains in-frame clones only, with some absent. Of approximately 150,000 clones listed, approximately 80% are singletons. Sequenced sample: PBMCs. Receptor source: a young man in good health and CMV-seropositive. CDR3s include the opening cysteine and the closing phenylalanine or tryptophan. A D gene is named only where the DNA matches it firmly. Size tells how often a clone was seen (once, few, many) or the class of an expanded clone, and some rows leave it out.

DNA,CDR3,V,J,D,size
TGCGCCAGCAGCCTACTAATGGGGGGGCTCTACGAGCAGTACTTC,CASSLLMGGLYEQYF,TRBV4-1,TRBJ2-7,.,few
TGCGCCAGCAGCCCGGACGGGAGCTTGGAGCAGTACTTC,CASSPDGSLEQYF,TRBV5-1,TRBJ2-7,.,.
TGTGCCAGCAGCCCTCCAACACGTTATGGCTCTGGAAACACCATATATTTT,CASSPPTRYGSGNTIYF,TRBV7-2,TRBJ1-3,.,.
TGTGCCAGCAGCTTGGTTTACAGCTCTGGGGCCAACGTCCTGACTTTC,CASSLVYSSGANVLTF,TRBV5-8,TRBJ2-6,.,.
TGTGCCAGCAGCCACGGACTCGCGAACACCGGGGAGCTGTTTTTT,CASSHGLANTGELFF,TRBV4-2,TRBJ2-2,.,.
TGTGCCAGCTCACCGGGGGGGGGCGTTCAGCCCCAGCATTTT,CASSPGGGVQPQHF,TRBV18,TRBJ1-5,.,.
TGTGCCAGCTCCCTTCGAGGACAGGGGGACGAGCAGTACTTC,CASSLRGQGDEQYF,TRBV27,TRBJ2-7,TRBD1,.
TGTGCCAGCAGCTTATGGGGGAGGGGCGGCGTGAACACTGAAGCTTTCTTT,CASSLWGRGGVNTEAFF,TRBV13,TRBJ1-1,.,.
TGCGCCAGCAGTGAGTCCCGGGACAGGGAAAGGTCGGGAACTGAAGCTTTCTTT,CASSESRDRERSGTEAFF,TRBV10-1,TRBJ1-1,TRBD1,.
TGTGCCAGCAGTTTTCGGGACAGGTTTTACTTT,CASSFRDRFYF,TRBV27,TRBJ1-6,TRBD1,.
TGCGCCAGCAGCCAAGATCGACTAGCGGGGGCGAGCTCCTACAATGAGCAGTTCTTC,CASSQDRLAGASSYNEQFF,TRBV4-3,TRBJ2-1,TRBD2,once
TGTGCCAGCAGCCAGGGTTCCCCAGCGGGGGGGACAGATACGCAGTATTTT,CASSQGSPAGGTDTQYF,TRBV5-4,TRBJ2-3,TRBD2,.
TGTGCTAGCAGCCCAACCGGGAATGAGCAGTTCTTC,CASSPTGNEQFF,TRBV7-7,TRBJ2-1,.,once
TGTGCCAGCTCAAAGACAGGGGAATTCAATCAGCCCCAGCATTTT,CASSKTGEFNQPQHF,TRBV18,TRBJ1-5,TRBD1,.
TGTGCCAGCAGTGGGGCCAACAATGAGCAGTTCTTC,CASSGANNEQFF,TRBV6-5,TRBJ2-1,.,once
TGCGCCAGCAGCCAAGAGGCCTTCGCTGACAGTCTCAATCAGCCCCAGCATTTT,CASSQEAFADSLNQPQHF,TRBV4-3,TRBJ1-5,.,.
TGTGCCAGTAGTATAGGGGGCCAAGACAACTATGGCTACACCTTC,CASSIGGQDNYGYTF,TRBV19,TRBJ1-2,.,once
TGTGCCAGCAGCTCTTATAATTCACCCCTCCACTTT,CASSSYNSPLHF,TRBV7-2,TRBJ1-6,.,.
TGCGCCAGCAGCTTGGATCGGGGTCCTACCTCTGGAAACACCATATATTTT,CASSLDRGPTSGNTIYF,TRBV5-1,TRBJ1-3,.,.
TGTGCCAGAAGCTCTAGACTAGCGGGGGGCCGTACCTACAATGAGCAGTTCTTC,CARSSRLAGGRTYNEQFF,TRBV5-3,TRBJ2-1,TRBD2,.
TGCGCCAGCAGCCCTCTGGGGACAGGAAGTCAGCCCCAGCATTTT,CASSPLGTGSQPQHF,TRBV5-1,TRBJ1-5,TRBD1,.
TGTGCCAGCAGCTTAGCTGGAGGGGTGGCAGGTGAAAAACTGTTTTTT,CASSLAGGVAGEKLFF,TRBV7-9,TRBJ1-4,.,.
TGTGCCAGCAGCAGGACAGGGGGCTTTGGGGAGACCCAGTACTTC,CASSRTGGFGETQYF,TRBV5-4,TRBJ2-5,TRBD1,.
TGTGCCTGGAGTCGAGGCGGAACCTACGAGCAGTACTTC,CAWSRGGTYEQYF,TRBV30,TRBJ2-7,.,few
TGTGCCAGCAGCTCAGAAAGGAGCGGGGGGGCAGATACGCAGTATTTT,CASSSERSGGADTQYF,TRBV9,TRBJ2-3,TRBD2,.
TGCGCCAGCAACCAAGATTCTTCAGTGAACACTGAAGCTTTCTTT,CASNQDSSVNTEAFF,TRBV4-3,TRBJ1-1,.,once
TGTGCCAGCAGCGATAGGGGAGGCTCTGGAAACACCATATATTTT,CASSDRGGSGNTIYF,TRBV9,TRBJ1-3,.,.
TGTGCCAGCGGGAGTCCCCAGGCGTACGAGCAGTACTTC,CASGSPQAYEQYF,TRBV6-1,TRBJ2-7,.,few
TGTGCCATCGGGACAGCCAACGTGAATGAGCAGTTCTTC,CAIGTANVNEQFF,TRBV10-3,TRBJ2-1,TRBD1,.
TGTGCCAGTAGTCCCCGGGGGGATAATTCACCCCTCCACTTT,CASSPRGDNSPLHF,TRBV19,TRBJ1-6,.,.
TGTGCCAGTAGTCCCACTGGCGGGAGCCTCTACGAGCAGTACTTC,CASSPTGGSLYEQYF,TRBV19,TRBJ2-7,TRBD2,.
TGCGCCAGCAGCCAAGATGTCCGGACAGACCGCCCTTGGAATCAGCCCCAGCATTTT,CASSQDVRTDRPWNQPQHF,TRBV4-3,TRBJ1-5,.,once
TGTGCCAGCAGCTCAGGGGCGAAGCAGCCCCAGCATTTT,CASSSGAKQPQHF,TRBV7-2,TRBJ1-5,.,.
TGTGCCAGCAGCTTAGGAAAGGGGATTCGGGAAAAACTGTTTTTT,CASSLGKGIREKLFF,TRBV7-6,TRBJ1-4,.,.
TGCAGCGTTGAAGGGTTCCCGGGACAGGGAAATGGCTACACCTTC,CSVEGFPGQGNGYTF,TRBV29-1,TRBJ1-2,TRBD1,.
TGCGCCAGCACCCGAGGTAGAGGCCAGGGGGAGCAGTTCTTC,CASTRGRGQGEQFF,TRBV4-3,TRBJ2-1,.,few
TGTGCCAGCAGCCCCCAGGACAGGGGGTTTTACGAGCAGTACTTC,CASSPQDRGFYEQYF,TRBV9,TRBJ2-7,TRBD1,.
TGTGCCAGCAGCTTGTTTGCAGGGGCGGATCAGCCCCAGCATTTT,CASSLFAGADQPQHF,TRBV7-9,TRBJ1-5,.,few
TGTGCCAGCAGTGACGGGGGGGCCTTAAAGTCGCAGTACTTC,CASSDGGALKSQYF,TRBV5-4,TRBJ2-7,TRBD2,.
TGTGCCAGCAGCTTACTCTGGGGGGAGAAACAGCCCCAGCATTTT,CASSLLWGEKQPQHF,TRBV7-2,TRBJ1-5,.,.
TGTGCCAGCAGCTTCGACATCTATCAGCCCCAGCATTTT,CASSFDIYQPQHF,TRBV7-6,TRBJ1-5,.,.
TGTGCCAGCACCGTGGACAGTTCCTACGAGCAGTACTTC,CASTVDSSYEQYF,TRBV28,TRBJ2-7,.,.
TGTGCCAGCAGGGGGACTAGCGGTCCCGGGGAGCTGTTTTTT,CASRGTSGPGELFF,TRBV6-5,TRBJ2-2,TRBD2,once
TGTGCCAGTAGGGCGGGACTAGCGGGTTACTACGAGCAGTACTTC,CASRAGLAGYYEQYF,TRBV19,TRBJ2-7,TRBD2,.
TGCGCCAGCAGCCCGCGGGTAGCGGGGGGGACCGGGGAGCTGTTTTTT,CASSPRVAGGTGELFF,TRBV5-1,TRBJ2-2,TRBD2,.
TGCGCCAGCGGCAACAGGGCCACTGAAGCTTTCTTT,CASGNRATEAFF,TRBV5-1,TRBJ1-1,.,.
TGTGCCAGCAGCGGGCGTGTGTACGAGCAGTACTTC,CASSGRVYEQYF,TRBV7-9,TRBJ2-7,.,few
TGTGCCAGCAGCCACTCGACTAGCGGGGGCTATGAGCAGTTCTTC,CASSHSTSGGYEQFF,TRBV13,TRBJ2-1,TRBD2,once
.,CASSLSGQGSGELFF,TRBV5-1,TRBJ2-2,.,.
TGTGCCAGCACCCCTTCCGGGACTAGCGGTCTCACCGGGGAGCTGTTTTTT,CASTPSGTSGLTGELFF,TRBV7-2,TRBJ2-2,TRBD2,.
TGTGCCAGTAGTAGCGGGGGGGTAAACTACGAGCAGTACTTC,CASSSGGVNYEQYF,TRBV19,TRBJ2-7,TRBD2,.
TGCAGCCTCGTCGGCGGGACTAGCGGCAGCACAGATACGCAGTATTTT,CSLVGGTSGSTDTQYF,TRBV29-1,TRBJ2-3,TRBD2,.
TGTGCCAGCAGCGTAGGGGGGCGTCAAACAGATACGCAGTATTTT,CASSVGGRQTDTQYF,TRBV9,TRBJ2-3,.,.
TGTGCCAGCAGCTTAAGCCACGACAGCCAAGAGACCCAGTACTTC,CASSLSHDSQETQYF,TRBV11-2,TRBJ2-5,.,.